The 27 T cell receptor beta chains given below trace back to one sample, sequenced in a study of cytomegalovirus exposure and HLA in healthy donors. Primers: 60 Vbeta forward and 13 Jbeta reverse. Using immunoSEQ multiplex PCR, the repertoire was profiled, and TCRdb retains in-frame clones only, with some absent. The repertoire holds 200,000 to 250,000 clones, with about four fifths as singletons. The sequenced sample consisted of PBMCs. These receptors all come from a woman aged 40-49 years in good health and CMV-seropositive.

This clone turned up a few times. The chain carries TRBV9 and TRBJ2-3; 14 nucleotides align to TRBD2. Germline V gene data show CDR1 as SGDLS and CDR2 as YYNGEE. Trimming cost V 3 bases and J 3 bases; bases outside gene matches: 3. This CDR3 is built from 16 residues. DNA of the CDR3: TGTGCCAGCAGCGCTGGGACTAGCGGGAGTACAGATACGCAGTATTTT. Protein: CASSAGTSGSTDTQYF.

V and J are TRBV4-1 and TRBJ2-3, with 10 positions matching TRBD2. The CDR3 is made up of 15 amino acids. Germline CDR1 MGHRA, CDR2 YSYEKL. Trimming cost V 0 bases and J 4 bases; bases outside gene matches: 1. CDR3 residues: CASSQELAGADTQYF. CDR3 DNA sequence: TGCGCCAGCAGCCAAGAGCTAGCGGGGGCAGATACGCAGTATTTT.

Concerning this clone: The DNA is left out, because the CDR3 cannot be placed on it with certainty; the CDR3 is given as TCRdb lists it. This chain uses TRBV7-3 with TRBJ1-2; the table's D call of TRBD1 was not tested on the DNA. The CDR3 adds up to 18 amino acids, both ends counted. Germline V lookup: CDR1 SGHTA, CDR2 FQGTGA. Here the CDR3 reads CASSYKIVGQGAEGCSAF.

The chain recombines TRBV29-1 with TRBJ2-1; TRBD1 aligns across 7 bases. The CDR3 length is 13 residues. Germline V CDR1 and CDR2: SQVTM, ANQGSEA. V gave up 4 bases and J gave up 2 bases; unmatched junction bases: 2. The chain's CDR3 is CSVGDRAYNEQFF. The CDR3 region has the DNA TGCAGCGTTGGAGACAGGGCCTACAATGAGCAGTTCTTC.

CDR3 region: CASSPMGVQFF. The DNA for the CDR3 is TGTGCCAGCAGCCCTATGGGAGTGCAGTTCTTC. This chain connects TRBV7-8 to TRBJ2-1; the D gene is possibly TRBD2 (5 bases). From germline, CDR1 is SGHVS and CDR2 FQNEAQ. V gave up 5 bases and J gave up 12 bases, with 11 bases separating them. The CDR3 contains 11 residues.

The V call is TRBV7-2, the J call TRBJ1-1, with D maybe TRBD1 (6 bases). The germline V gene encodes CDR1 SGHTA and CDR2 FQGNSA. There are 14 residues in the CDR3. V lost 3 bases and J lost 1, with 9 bases in between. CDR3 nucleotides: TGTGCCAGCAGCTTTTTGACAGGGAACACTGAAGCTTTCTTT. It yields the protein CASSFLTGNTEAFF. The full variable domain, its missing parts supplied by reference TRBV7-2 and TRBJ1-1, is GAGVSQSPSNKVTEKGKDVELRCDPISGHTALYWYRQSLGQGLEFLIYFQGNSAPDKSGLPSDRFSAERTGGSVSTLTIQRTQQEDSAVYLCASSFLTGNTEAFFGQGTRLTVV.

The V gene is TRBV11-3, the J gene TRBJ2-1; D call uncertain. The V end lost 0 bases, the J end lost 5 bases, and 11 bases lay between the germline ends. Germline V gene data show CDR1 as SGHNT and CDR2 as YENEEA. The CDR3 extends over 15 amino acids. CDR3 bases: TGTGCCAGCAGCTTAGAAACGACAAGGCACAATGAGCAGTTCTTC. Its translation is CASSLETTRHNEQFF.

The CDR3 sequence: CSVVRVETQYF. In nucleotides, the CDR3 is TGCAGCGTTGTGAGGGTGGAGACCCAGTACTTC. J is TRBJ2-5 and V is TRBV29-1; possibly TRBD2 for D (5 bases). Germline assignment: CDR1 SQVTM and CDR2 ANQGSEA. Trimming shortened V by 4 bases and J by 5 bases, and 8 bases separated the two germline ends. The CDR3 sequence is 11 residues long.

This sequence joins TRBV12-2 and TRBJ1-2. TRBV12-2 is a known pseudogene. The CDR3 is 14 amino acids. The CDR3 nucleotides are TGTGCAAGTCGCTTTCGGGGTTCCCACTATGGCTACACCTTC. Its translation is CASRFRGSHYGYTF.

This clone has only a few counts. This rearrangement joins TRBV4-2 to TRBJ2-3; perhaps TRBD2 as D (6 bases). The CDR3 loop spans 16 amino acids. Looked up from germline, CDR1 is LGHNA and CDR2 is YNFKEQ. V lost 2 bases and J lost 1, with 13 bases in between. The CDR3 loop is CASSQSTGDGTDTQYF. The DNA for the CDR3 is TGTGCCAGCAGCCAATCCACGGGGGACGGCACAGATACGCAGTATTTT.

This clone was seen just once. The chain links TRBV29-1 to TRBJ1-1; D perhaps matches TRBD1 (6 bases). The CDR3 spans 12 residues. Deletions cut 7 bases from V and 4 bases from J, with 13 bases between. The germline gives CDR1 SQVTM, CDR2 ANQGSEA. The DNA for the CDR3 is TGCAGCGCTCATGGGGGGGCCACTGAAGCTTTCTTT. It is translated as CSAHGGATEAFF.

This clone was detected only once. Here the CDR3 DNA reads TGTGCCATCAGTGAGGGCGGGAGGAGAAACAATGAGCAGTTCTTC. Translated: CAISEGGRRNNEQFF. The chain links TRBV10-3 to TRBJ2-1; 8 bases align to TRBD2. In germline, CDR1 is ENHRY, CDR2 SYGVKD. The CDR3 sequence is 15 residues long. Germline trimming cut 2 bases from V and 5 bases from J; bases unmatched to any gene: 5.

V and J are TRBV5-4 and TRBJ2-5, with 10 positions matching TRBD2. The J call is uncertain, as TRBJ2-7 better fits the DNA end. The CDR3 extends over 16 amino acids. Germline CDR1 is SGHNT and CDR2 is YYREEE (reference sequence). This CDR3 reads CASSLVRLAGVDEQYF. CDR3 nucleotide sequence: TGTGCCAGCAGCTTGGTTCGACTAGCGGGTGTTGACGAGCAGTACTTC.

This clone was counted only a few times. The chain couples TRBV7-9 to TRBJ1-2; 7 bases align to TRBD1. The CDR3 is made up of 18 amino acids. J gave up 1 base and V 5 bases, and 16 bases lay outside the gene matches. The V gene's germline CDR1 is SEHNR and CDR2 FQNEAQ (reference sequence). CDR3 bases: TGTGCCAGCAGCCTCACCCGGGACAGCCTTGGCCTTAACTATGGCTACACCTTC. It translates to CASSLTRDSLGLNYGYTF.

This rearrangement joins TRBV5-1 to TRBJ1-1, with 12 bases identical to TRBD1. Germline-derived CDR1 and CDR2 are SGHRS and YFSETQ. V shed 2 bases and J 1 base; nucleotides not matched to a gene: 9. CDR3 length equals 18 residues. The CDR3 sequence: CASSFLSGTGGPNTEAFF. The CDR3, as DNA: TGCGCCAGCAGCTTTCTCAGCGGGACAGGGGGCCCGAACACTGAAGCTTTCTTT.

V and J are TRBV6-1 and TRBJ1-5; the D gene is possibly TRBD1 (5 bases). The CDR3 is 14 residues long. V dropped 5 bases and J dropped 0 bases, with 8 bases sitting between them. From germline, CDR1 is MNHNS and CDR2 SASEGT. The CDR3: CASSRGYSNQPQHF. The CDR3 nucleotides are TGTGCCAGCAGTCGGGGGTATAGCAATCAGCCCCAGCATTTT.

The V and J genes are TRBV18 and TRBJ1-2, with 7 bases lining up with TRBD1. Germline V gene sequence: CDR1 KGHSH, CDR2 LQKENI. This CDR3 has 15 amino acids. The junction had 11 bases not matched to a gene; V was cut back by 6 bases and J by 4 bases. The CDR3 loop is CASSPGGQLSYGYTF. Here the CDR3 DNA reads TGTGCCAGCTCCCCAGGGGGACAGCTAAGCTATGGCTACACCTTC.

The V and J genes are TRBV6-5 and TRBJ2-3; 12 bases line up with TRBD2. The trim removed 4 bases at V and 7 bases at J, leaving 6 bases unmatched. The length of the CDR3 is 15 residues. Germline V lookup: CDR1 MNHEY, CDR2 SVGAGI. This chain's CDR3 is CASSSLAGGYYTQYF. The CDR3 region has the DNA TGTGCCAGCAGTTCACTAGCGGGGGGCTATTATACGCAGTATTTT.

The chain carries TRBV27 and TRBJ2-3; a weak D match, TRBD1 (5 bases). The germline CDR1 and CDR2 sequences are MNHEY and SMNVEV (reference sequence). There are 15 residues in the CDR3. V lost 5 bases, J lost 2 bases, and 14 bases lay in between. CDR3 in DNA: TGTGCCAGCAGTCCCATGGGGCGGTTCACAGATACGCAGTATTTT. Translation: CASSPMGRFTDTQYF.

The chain combines TRBV7-9 with TRBJ2-1, with 7 bases identical to TRBD1. CDR1 is SEHNR, CDR2 FQNEAQ, per germline (reference sequence). With 1 base clipped from V and 4 bases from J, the junction kept 7 bases outside the gene matches. The CDR3 runs to 16 residues. In DNA, the CDR3 is TGTGCCAGCAGCTTAGGAGGCTCGGGACAGTACAATGAGCAGTTCTTC. It is translated as CASSLGGSGQYNEQFF.

The J gene is TRBJ2-3, the V gene TRBV30; D not resolved. Germline values: CDR1 GTSNPN, CDR2 SVGIG (reference sequence). Trimming pared 0 bases from V and 2 bases from J, leaving 9 bases between. This CDR3 has 14 residues. CDR3 region: CAWSVEAFTDTQYF. In nucleotides, the CDR3 is TGTGCCTGGAGTGTAGAAGCTTTCACAGATACGCAGTATTTT.

The gene calls are TRBV7-2 and TRBJ2-1, with TRBD2 matching 14 bases. V was clipped by 5 bases and J by 8 bases; unmatched bases: 5. The CDR3 loop spans 15 amino acids. The V gene's germline CDR1 is SGHTA and CDR2 FQGNSA. In DNA, the CDR3 is TGTGCCAGCAGCAGGGGACTAGCGGGGGTGGATGAGCAGTTCTTC. It codes for CASSRGLAGVDEQFF.

The chain recombines TRBV21-1 with TRBJ2-5; the table gives TRBD2 as D, unverified against the DNA. TRBV21-1 constitutes a pseudogene. CDR3 length: 16 amino acids. The CDR3 reads CASSKARGGSKETQYF. CDR3 in DNA: TGTGCCAGCAGCAAAGCGCGGGGAGGGTCCAAAGAGACCCAGTACTTC.

Notes on this clone: The same CDR3 also results from other DNA sequences found in this sample. V gene TRBV4-1 combines with J gene TRBJ2-3; tentative D call: TRBD2 (5 bases). This CDR3 is built from 15 residues. Germline-derived CDR1 and CDR2 are MGHRA and YSYEKL. The V end was cut by 2 bases, the J end by 1 base, with 10 bases between. The CDR3 here is CASSQTGIGTDTQYF. CDR3 DNA: TGCGCCAGCAGCCAAACGGGGATCGGCACAGATACGCAGTATTTT.

V and J are TRBV7-9 and TRBJ1-1; 9 bases agree with TRBD1. The junction had 2 bases not matched to a gene; V was cut back by 5 bases and J by 4 bases. Germline CDR1 and CDR2: SEHNR and FQNEAQ (reference sequence). CDR3 length: 13 residues. CDR3 bases: TGTGCCAGCAGCCAGGACAGGGGCACTGAAGCTTTCTTT. It codes for CASSQDRGTEAFF.

This sequence joins TRBV19 and TRBJ1-4, with D unresolved. The CDR3 sequence is 13 residues long. CDR1 and CDR2 (germline): LNHDA, SQIVND (reference sequence). The germline V and J ends were trimmed by 3 bases and 2 bases, with 4 bases remaining between them. CDR3 loop: CASSIGTNEKLFF. The DNA of the CDR3 is TGTGCCAGTAGTATCGGGACTAATGAAAAACTGTTTTTT. The full variable domain, its missing parts supplied by reference TRBV19 and TRBJ1-4, is DGGITQSPKYLFRKEGQNVTLSCEQNLNHDAMYWYRQDPGQGLRLIYYSQIVNDFQKGDIAEGYSVSREKKESFPLTVTSAQKNPTAFYLCASSIGTNEKLFFGSGTQLSVL.

The chain recombines TRBV15 with TRBJ2-5, with a possible D match to TRBD1 (6 bases). Trimming took off 1 base at V and 7 bases at J, with 13 bases between the two ends. CDR3 size: 14 residues. Per germline, CDR1 LNHNV and CDR2 YYDKDF (reference sequence). This CDR3 is CATSRGRTTGTQYF. In nucleotides, the CDR3 is TGTGCCACCAGCAGAGGACGGACGACAGGGACCCAGTACTTC.